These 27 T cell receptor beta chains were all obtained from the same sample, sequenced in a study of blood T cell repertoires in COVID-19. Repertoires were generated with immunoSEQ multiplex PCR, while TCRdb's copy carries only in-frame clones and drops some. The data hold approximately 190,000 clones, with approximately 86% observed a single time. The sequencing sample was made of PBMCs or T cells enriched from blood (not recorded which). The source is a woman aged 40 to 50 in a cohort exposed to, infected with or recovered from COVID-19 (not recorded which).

CDR3 nucleotide sequence: TGTGCCAGCAGCTTGGACGCGGGAGCAGATACGCAGTATTTT. It is translated as CASSLDAGADTQYF. This chain connects TRBV5-4 to TRBJ2-3, with TRBD2 identical over 7 bases. This CDR3 region has 14 residues. After removal of 0 bases from V and 4 bases from J, the junction contained 2 bases not matched to a gene. Per germline, CDR1 SGHNT and CDR2 YYREEE (reference sequence).

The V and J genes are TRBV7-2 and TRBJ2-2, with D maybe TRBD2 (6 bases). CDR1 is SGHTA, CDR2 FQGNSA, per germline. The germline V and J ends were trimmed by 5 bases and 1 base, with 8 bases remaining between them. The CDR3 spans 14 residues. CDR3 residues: CASSRDLNTGELFF. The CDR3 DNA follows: TGTGCCAGCAGCCGGGACTTGAACACCGGGGAGCTGTTTTTT.

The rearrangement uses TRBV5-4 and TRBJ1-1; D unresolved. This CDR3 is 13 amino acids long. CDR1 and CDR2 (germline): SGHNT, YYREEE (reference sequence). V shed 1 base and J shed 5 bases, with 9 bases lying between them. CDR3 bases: TGTGCCAGCAGCTTGTGGGAGGGAACTGAAGCTTTCTTT. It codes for CASSLWEGTEAFF.

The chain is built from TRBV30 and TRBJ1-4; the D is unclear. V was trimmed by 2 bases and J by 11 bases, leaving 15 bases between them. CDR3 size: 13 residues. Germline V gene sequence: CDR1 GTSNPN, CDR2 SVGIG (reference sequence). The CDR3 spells CAWSYPAVKKLFF. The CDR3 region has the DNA TGTGCCTGGAGTTACCCGGCGGTAAAGAAACTGTTTTTT.

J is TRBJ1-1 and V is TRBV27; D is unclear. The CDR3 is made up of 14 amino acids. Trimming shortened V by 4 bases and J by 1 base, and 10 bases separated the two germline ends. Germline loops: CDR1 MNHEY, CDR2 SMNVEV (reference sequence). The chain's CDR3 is CASSSLGRNTEAFF. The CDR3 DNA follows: TGTGCCAGCAGTTCCCTGGGGAGGAACACTGAAGCTTTCTTT.

CDR3 region: CASSTPDRRSLGYTF. CDR3 sequence (DNA): TGTGCCAGCAGCACCCCCGACAGGCGCTCTCTTGGCTACACCTTC. The V and J genes are TRBV7-2 and TRBJ1-2; D possibly corresponds to TRBD1 (6 bases). V shed 5 bases and J shed 7 bases, with 20 bases lying between them. Germline-derived CDR1 and CDR2 are SGHTA and FQGNSA. The CDR3 totals 15 residues.

DNA for the CDR3: TGTGCCAGCACCGGAAACGGAGGGAACTATGGCTACACCTTC. Translated, it gives CASTGNGGNYGYTF. This chain joins TRBV7-9 and TRBJ1-2; the D is unclear. Trimming shortened V by 7 bases and J by 2 bases, and 14 bases separated the two germline ends. The length of the CDR3 is 14 residues. Germline CDR1 SEHNR, CDR2 FQNEAQ (reference sequence).

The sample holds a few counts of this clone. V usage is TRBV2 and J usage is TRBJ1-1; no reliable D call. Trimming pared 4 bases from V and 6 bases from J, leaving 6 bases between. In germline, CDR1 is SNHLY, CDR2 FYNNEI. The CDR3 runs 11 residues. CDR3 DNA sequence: TGTGCCAGCAGTGCAACACCTGAAGCTTTCTTT. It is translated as CASSATPEAFF.

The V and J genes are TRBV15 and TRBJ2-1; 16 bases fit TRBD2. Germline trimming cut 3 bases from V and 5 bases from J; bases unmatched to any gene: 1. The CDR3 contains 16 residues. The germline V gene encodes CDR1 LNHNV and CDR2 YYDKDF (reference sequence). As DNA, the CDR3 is TGTGCCACCAGCAGGGGACTAGCGGGAGGGAACAATGAGCAGTTCTTC. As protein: CATSRGLAGGNNEQFF.

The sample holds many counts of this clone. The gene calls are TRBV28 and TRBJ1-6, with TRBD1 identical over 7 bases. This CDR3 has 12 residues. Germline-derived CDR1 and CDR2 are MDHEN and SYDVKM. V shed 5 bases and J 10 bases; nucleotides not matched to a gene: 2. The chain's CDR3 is CASSGQASPLHF. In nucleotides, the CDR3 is TGTGCCAGCAGTGGACAGGCCTCACCCCTCCACTTT.

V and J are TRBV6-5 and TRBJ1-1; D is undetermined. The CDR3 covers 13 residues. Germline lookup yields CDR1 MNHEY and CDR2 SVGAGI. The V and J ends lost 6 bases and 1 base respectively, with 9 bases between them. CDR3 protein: CASRKVGNTEAFF. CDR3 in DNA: TGTGCCAGCAGGAAAGTCGGGAACACTGAAGCTTTCTTT.

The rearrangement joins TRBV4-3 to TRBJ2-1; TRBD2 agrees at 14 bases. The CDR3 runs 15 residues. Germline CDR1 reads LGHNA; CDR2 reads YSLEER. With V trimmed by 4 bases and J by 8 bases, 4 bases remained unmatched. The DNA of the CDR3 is TGCGCCAGCAGCCTGGGACTAGCGGGAGTACATGAGCAGTTCTTC. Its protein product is CASSLGLAGVHEQFF.

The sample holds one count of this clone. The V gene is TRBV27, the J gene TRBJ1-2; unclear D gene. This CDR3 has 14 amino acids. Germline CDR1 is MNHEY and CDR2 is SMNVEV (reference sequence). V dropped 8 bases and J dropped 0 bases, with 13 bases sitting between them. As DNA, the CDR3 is TGTGCCAGCGGCGTAGGAGGGCCTAACTATGGCTACACCTTC. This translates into CASGVGGPNYGYTF.

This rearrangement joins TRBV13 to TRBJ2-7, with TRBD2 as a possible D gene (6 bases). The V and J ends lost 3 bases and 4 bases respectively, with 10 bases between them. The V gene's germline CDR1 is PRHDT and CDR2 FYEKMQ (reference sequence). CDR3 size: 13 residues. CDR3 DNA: TGTGCCAGCAGCTTTAGCGGCTCTTACGAGCAGTACTTC. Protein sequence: CASSFSGSYEQYF. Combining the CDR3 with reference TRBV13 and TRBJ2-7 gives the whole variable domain AAGVIQSPRHLIKEKRETATLKCYPIPRHDTVYWYQQGPGQDPQFLISFYEKMQSDKGSIPDRFSAQQFSDYHSELNMSSLELGDSALYFCASSFSGSYEQYFGPGTRLTVT.

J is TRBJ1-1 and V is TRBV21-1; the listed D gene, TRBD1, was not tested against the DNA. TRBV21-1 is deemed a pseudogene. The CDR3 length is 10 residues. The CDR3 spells CARGRLTAFF. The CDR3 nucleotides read TGTGCCAGGGGGCGCCTCACGGCTTTCTTT.

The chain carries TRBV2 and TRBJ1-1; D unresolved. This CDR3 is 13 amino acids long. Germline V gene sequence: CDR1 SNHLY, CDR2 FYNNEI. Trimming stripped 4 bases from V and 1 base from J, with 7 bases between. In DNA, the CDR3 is TGTGCCAGCAGTGGGGCCCGGAACACTGAAGCTTTCTTT. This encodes CASSGARNTEAFF.

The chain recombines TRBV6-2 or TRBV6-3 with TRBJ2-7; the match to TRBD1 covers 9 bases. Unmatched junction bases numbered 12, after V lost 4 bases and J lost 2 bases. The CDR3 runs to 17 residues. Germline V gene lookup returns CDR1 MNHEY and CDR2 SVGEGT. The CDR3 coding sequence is TGTGCCAGCAGTTCCACCCCGGGACAGGGAGTACCCTACGAGCAGTACTTC. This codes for CASSSTPGQGVPYEQYF.

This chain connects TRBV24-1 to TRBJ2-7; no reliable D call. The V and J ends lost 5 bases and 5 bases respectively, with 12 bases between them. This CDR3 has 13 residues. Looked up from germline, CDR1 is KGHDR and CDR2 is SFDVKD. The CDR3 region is CATSATVPNEQYF. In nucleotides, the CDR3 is TGTGCCACCAGTGCCACGGTTCCTAACGAGCAGTACTTC.

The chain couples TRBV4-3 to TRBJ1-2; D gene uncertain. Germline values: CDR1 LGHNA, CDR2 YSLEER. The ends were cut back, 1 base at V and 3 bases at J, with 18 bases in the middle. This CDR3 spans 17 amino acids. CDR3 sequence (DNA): TGCGCCAGCAGCCAAGTTTTAAGGTGGAGTCTCGACTATGGCTACACCTTC. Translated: CASSQVLRWSLDYGYTF.

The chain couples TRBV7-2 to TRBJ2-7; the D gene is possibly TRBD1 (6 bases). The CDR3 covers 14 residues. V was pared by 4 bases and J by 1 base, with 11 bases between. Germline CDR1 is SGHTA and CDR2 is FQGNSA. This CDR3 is CASSYRDTSYEQYF. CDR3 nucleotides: TGTGCCAGCAGCTACCGGGACACATCCTACGAGCAGTACTTC.

The CDR3 DNA reads as TGCGCCAGCAAGCGAGGGGGCCCACAAGAGACCCAGTACTTC. Translated, it gives CASKRGGPQETQYF. The rearrangement uses TRBV5-1 and TRBJ2-5; 7 nucleotides align to TRBD1. Germline CDR1 SGHRS, CDR2 YFSETQ. This CDR3 comprises 14 residues. The ends lost 6 bases at V and 2 bases at J; junction bases unmatched: 7. Full variable domain (remainder filled in from reference TRBV5-1 and TRBJ2-5): KAGVTQTPRYLIKTRGQQVTLSCSPISGHRSVSWYQQTPGQGLQFLFEYFSETQRNKGNFPGRFSGRQFSNSRSEMNVSTLELGDSALYLCASKRGGPQETQYFGPGTRLLVL.

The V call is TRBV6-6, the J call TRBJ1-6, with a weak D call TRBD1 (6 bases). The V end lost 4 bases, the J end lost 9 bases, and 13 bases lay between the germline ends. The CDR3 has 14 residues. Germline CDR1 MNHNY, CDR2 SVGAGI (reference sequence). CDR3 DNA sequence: TGTGCCAGCAGTTGGGAGGGGGTAGGTTCACCCCTCCACTTT. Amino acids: CASSWEGVGSPLHF.

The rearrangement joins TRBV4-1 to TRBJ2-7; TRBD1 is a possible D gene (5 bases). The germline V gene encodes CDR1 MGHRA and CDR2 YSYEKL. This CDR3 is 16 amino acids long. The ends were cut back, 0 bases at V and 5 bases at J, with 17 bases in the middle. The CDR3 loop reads CASSQEATRVNNEQYF. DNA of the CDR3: TGCGCCAGCAGCCAAGAGGCGACCAGGGTTAACAACGAGCAGTACTTC.

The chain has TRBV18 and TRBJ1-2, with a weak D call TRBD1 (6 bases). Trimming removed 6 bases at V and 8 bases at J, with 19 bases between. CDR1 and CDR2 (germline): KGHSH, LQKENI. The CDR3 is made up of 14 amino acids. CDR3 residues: CASSQGSMAEGYTF. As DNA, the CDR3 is TGTGCCAGCTCCCAGGGGAGTATGGCCGAAGGCTACACCTTC.

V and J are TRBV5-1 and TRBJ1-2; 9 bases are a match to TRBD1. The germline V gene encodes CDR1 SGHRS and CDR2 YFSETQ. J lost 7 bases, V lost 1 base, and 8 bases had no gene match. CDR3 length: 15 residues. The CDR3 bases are TGCGCCAGCAGCTTGACAGGGGGCGCGGGAGCTGGCTACACCTTC. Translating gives CASSLTGGAGAGYTF.

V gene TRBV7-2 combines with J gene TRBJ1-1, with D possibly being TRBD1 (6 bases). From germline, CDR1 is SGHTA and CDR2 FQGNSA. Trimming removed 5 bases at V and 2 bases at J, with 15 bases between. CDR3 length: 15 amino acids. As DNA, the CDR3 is TGTGCCAGCAGCCCTACCACAGGGTTCAACACTGAAGCTTTCTTT. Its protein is CASSPTTGFNTEAFF.

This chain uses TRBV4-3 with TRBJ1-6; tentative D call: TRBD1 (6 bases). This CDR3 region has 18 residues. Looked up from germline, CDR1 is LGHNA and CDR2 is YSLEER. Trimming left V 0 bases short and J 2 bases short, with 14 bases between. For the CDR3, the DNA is TGCGCCAGCAGCCAAGATTGGGTTAGGACAGCCTATAATTCACCCCTCCACTTT. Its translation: CASSQDWVRTAYNSPLHF.